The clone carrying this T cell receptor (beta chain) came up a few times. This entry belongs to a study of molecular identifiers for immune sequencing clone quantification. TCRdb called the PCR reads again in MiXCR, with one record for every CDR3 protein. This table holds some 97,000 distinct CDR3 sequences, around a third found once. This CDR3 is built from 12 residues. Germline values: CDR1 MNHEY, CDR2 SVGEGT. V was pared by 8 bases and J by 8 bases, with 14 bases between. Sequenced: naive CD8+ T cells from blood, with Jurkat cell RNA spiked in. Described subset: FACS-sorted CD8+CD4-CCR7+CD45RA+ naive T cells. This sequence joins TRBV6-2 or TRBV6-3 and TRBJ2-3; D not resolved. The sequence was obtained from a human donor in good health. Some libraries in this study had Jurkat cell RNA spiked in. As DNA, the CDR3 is TGTGCCAGCCGCCTAAACGACGTTACGCAGTATTTT. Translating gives CASRLNDVTQYF.